This T cell receptor beta chain was identified during a study of blood T cell repertoires in COVID-19. This clone has just a few counts. The repertoire was sequenced with immunoSEQ multiplex PCR; TCRdb's copy has only in-frame clones and lacks some. Of about 300,000 clones in the sample, approximately 84% were seen once. This CDR3 is 15 amino acids long. Germline lookup yields CDR1 SNHLY and CDR2 FYNNEI. The V end was cut by 3 bases, the J end by 2 bases, with 11 bases between. Seattle researchers signed up patients amid active infection and tracked them longitudinally. Sequencing was performed on peripheral blood. The genes are TRBV2 and TRBJ1-3; the D gene is possibly TRBD1 (6 bases). This TCR was sampled from a human donor with COVID-19, enrolled during active disease. The donor label of this sample is uncertain. CDR3 loop: CASSDTGPAGNTIYF. The CDR3, as DNA: TGTGCCAGCAGTGACACAGGGCCTGCTGGAAACACCATATATTTT.